This T cell receptor beta chain was found in a study of blood T cell repertoires in COVID-19. The wider study: Some COVID-19 samples were acute and others convalescent; all came from the United States, Italy and Spain. The analysed material was cDNA or gDNA that came from T cells, B-cell-depleted T cells, or PBMCs.

As originally analysed: Using reference gene primer amplification, nucleated cell counts were estimated. TCRdb's table, derived via immunoSEQ multiplex PCR, lists solely in-frame clones and lacks some. That table gives V, J and clone size, and the DNA gave D and trimming. This table has 300,000 to 400,000 clones, about 93% appearing once. The length of the CDR3 is 13 residues. The germline gives CDR1 SEHNR, CDR2 FQNEAQ (reference sequence). V lost 7 bases and J lost 10; bases outside the gene matches: 4. The chain uses TRBV7-9 and TRBJ2-1; 13 bases map to TRBD2. This sequence was found in a young woman who had recovered from COVID-19. Sequencing used peripheral blood. The CDR3 is CASTGTSGKEQFF. CDR3 sequence (DNA): TGTGCCAGCACTGGGACTAGCGGGAAAGAGCAGTTCTTC.